This T cell receptor beta chain was identified during a study of T-cell reconstitution after alpha-beta-depleted transplantation in children. Unique molecular identifiers tagged the TCRbeta library. TCRdb re-called the PCR reads through MiXCR, storing one row per CDR3 protein. This table has 490,000 or so distinct CDR3 sequences, more than 9% appearing once. Many counts were recorded for this clonotype. The antigen is unknown. Study-wide results and limits: Several hundred expanded graft clones reportedly supplied alpha-beta T cells about two months after transplant. T-cell numbers and diversity one year post-transplant derived largely from freshly generated T cells.

Trimming removed 0 bases at V and 5 bases at J, with 11 bases between. The germline V gene has CDR1 DFQATT and CDR2 SNEGSKA (reference sequence). The CDR3 totals 13 residues. The sample in question was PBMCs, obtained before TCRalphabeta/CD19-depleted stem cell transplant. The receptor comes from a child younger than 10 with inherited bone marrow failure, due to receive a stem cell transplant. V gene TRBV20-1 combines with J gene TRBJ2-7; unclear D gene. The CDR3 DNA follows: TGCAGTGCTAGAGATGGGCGTAGTCACGAGCAGTACTTC. Translating gives CSARDGRSHEQYF.